This T cell receptor beta chain was identified in a study of blood T cell repertoires in COVID-19 (dated by TCRdb to about 2020). In terms of the full investigation: Collaborator samples came from the United States, Italy and Spain and covered acute and convalescent phases of COVID-19. The prospective study material was composed of cDNA or gDNA derived from T cells, B-cell-depleted T cells, or PBMCs. The sample metadata nearly always contained a de-identified subject ID, COVID-19 status, age in years and sex. The repertoires were made available in a free public database intended to serve as a resource for research on the immune response to SARS-CoV-2. The samples were drawn from the first 160 participants of the ongoing ImmuneRACE study and from 1,200 or so subjects provided by 6 global collaborators. HLA class I and class II types, where available, came from metadata supplied by the sample provider rather than from assay-based typing. Subjects who had been exposed to COVID-19, were actively infected with it, or had recovered from it provided the deeply sampled blood TCRbeta repertoires that made up the dataset.

Here is what the overall study found, with its caveats: Clinical and demographic metadata were provided uncurated, with the amount varying by source and participant.

Each collaborating institution followed its own protocols to collect whole blood in K2EDTA tubes. Collaborator samples were shipped for TCRbeta analysis as frozen whole blood, isolated PBMCs, or DNA extracted from either sample type. For this clone: This clone's antigen is unknown. Base qualities are not provided; no much larger clone lies one nucleotide away.

The immunoSEQ Assay, a bias-controlled multiplex PCR, was used to amplify TCRbeta CDR3 regions from genomic DNA. The authors processed their data as follows. Nucleated cell counts per sample were estimated from amplification of reference gene primers within the assay. To quantify the absolute abundance of each unique TCRbeta CDR3 rearrangement, sequence reads were collapsed and filtered. For each sample, productive Simpson clonality was calculated by taking the square root of Simpson's diversity index across productive rearrangements. Sourced from immuneACCESS, this table was stored by TCRdb with only in-frame sequences that have V and J called. A share of the clones is absent; for the studies checked, an unresolved V gene accounts for under half, and the remainder has no known explanation. That table supplies the V and J calls and clone size; D and trimming were determined from the DNA. This sample gives 50,000 or so clones in total; 65% to 90% of them show up just once. 25% to 30% of the sample rests with the top ten.

From a lookup of the germline V gene, CDR1 and CDR2 are MNHEY and SVGAGI. The germline V end is reduced by 8 bases and the J end by 2 bases; junction bases left unmatched: 8. The CDR3 contains 14 residues, cysteine and phenylalanine counted. Left in the record is the CDR3 DNA by itself, 42 bases read in frame from the first base. The receptor's source is a human donor in a cohort sampled during active COVID-19. The sequenced sample consisted of peripheral blood. The chain joins TRBV6-5 to TRBJ2-7, and TRBD1 matches 8 of the central bases. The base sequence is TGTGCCAGCCGGACAGGGCGACCCCCCTACGAGCAGTACTTC. This is translated as CASRTGRPPYEQYF.